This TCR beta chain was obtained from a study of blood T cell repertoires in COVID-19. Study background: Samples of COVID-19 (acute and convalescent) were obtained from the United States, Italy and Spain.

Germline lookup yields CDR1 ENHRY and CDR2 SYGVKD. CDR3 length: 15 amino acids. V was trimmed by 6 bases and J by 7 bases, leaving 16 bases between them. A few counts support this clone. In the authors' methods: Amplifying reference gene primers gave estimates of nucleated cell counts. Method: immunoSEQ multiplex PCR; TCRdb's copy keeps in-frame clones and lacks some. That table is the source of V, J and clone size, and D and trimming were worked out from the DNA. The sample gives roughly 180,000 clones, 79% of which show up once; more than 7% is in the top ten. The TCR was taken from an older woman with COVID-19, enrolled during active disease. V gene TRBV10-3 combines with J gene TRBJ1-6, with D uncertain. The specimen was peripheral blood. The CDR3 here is CAISADTRMNSPLHF. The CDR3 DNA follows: TGTGCCATCAGCGCCGACACCCGGATGAATTCACCCCTCCACTTT.